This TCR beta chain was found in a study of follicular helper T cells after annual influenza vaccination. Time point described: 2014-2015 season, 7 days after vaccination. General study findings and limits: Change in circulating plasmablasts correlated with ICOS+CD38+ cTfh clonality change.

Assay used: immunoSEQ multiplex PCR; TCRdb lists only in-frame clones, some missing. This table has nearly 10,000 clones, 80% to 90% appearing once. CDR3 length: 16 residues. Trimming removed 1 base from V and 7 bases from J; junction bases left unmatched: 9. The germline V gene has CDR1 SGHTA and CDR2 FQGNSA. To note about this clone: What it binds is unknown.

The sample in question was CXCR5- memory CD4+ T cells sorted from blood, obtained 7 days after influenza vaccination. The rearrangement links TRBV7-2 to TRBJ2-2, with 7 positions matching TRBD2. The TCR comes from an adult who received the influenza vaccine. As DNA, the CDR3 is TGTGCCAGCAGCTTAGTCGGGTCTAGCGGTGGCGGGGAGCTGTTTTTT. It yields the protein CASSLVGSSGGGELFF.